The present T cell receptor beta chain was sequenced within a study of blood T cell repertoires in COVID-19. TCRdb's copy holds only in-frame clones and misses some; the assay was immunoSEQ multiplex PCR. The sample contains about 220,000 clones, 80% to 90% of which appear only once. CDR1 is SGDLS and CDR2 is YYNGEE in the germline V gene. Trimming took off 3 bases at V and 4 bases at J, with 14 bases between the two ends. The CDR3 runs 14 residues. The clonotype was recovered from a woman in her thirties or forties with active or convalescent COVID-19. Sequencing used peripheral blood. The gene calls are TRBV9 and TRBJ2-7, with TRBD1 as a possible D gene (5 bases). This CDR3 reads CASSADIGQYEQYF. The CDR3 coding sequence is TGTGCCAGCAGCGCCGACATCGGACAATACGAGCAGTACTTC.